These 13 T cell receptor beta chains share one sample of origin, sequenced in a study of T cell repertoires in ileal Crohn's disease. Clones were sequenced by immunoSEQ multiplex PCR, and TCRdb holds only the in-frame ones, with some missing. The sample carries approximately 17,000 clones, around 78% recorded once. Sample: ileal tissue. These receptors originate from an adult with Crohn's disease.

CDR3 sequence: CASRGQGFSGNTIYF. CDR3 in DNA: TGTGCCAGCAGAGGACAGGGGTTCTCCGGAAACACCATATATTTT. This chain connects TRBV2 to TRBJ1-3; 9 positions match TRBD1. J lost 4 bases, V lost 6 bases, and 7 bases had no gene match. The germline V gene encodes CDR1 SNHLY and CDR2 FYNNEI. The CDR3 spans 15 residues.

This chain uses TRBV6-6 with TRBJ1-2, with D maybe TRBD1 (6 bases). With 4 bases removed from V and 2 bases from J, the gap between germline ends came to 14 bases. Germline CDR1 reads MNHNY; CDR2 reads SVGAGI (reference sequence). The length of the CDR3 is 15 residues. The CDR3 loop is CASSSRGTGNYGYTF. CDR3 DNA: TGTGCCAGCAGTTCTAGGGGCACAGGGAACTATGGCTACACCTTC.

The gene calls are TRBV7-3 and TRBJ1-1, with 8 bases lining up with TRBD1. Losses at the gene ends were 3 bases for V and 4 bases for J; bases not matched to a gene: 1. The germline V gene encodes CDR1 SGHTA and CDR2 FQGTGA. This CDR3 comprises 13 residues. The DNA for the CDR3 is TGTGCCAGCAGCTTGACAGGGGTCACTGAAGCTTTCTTT. It specifies CASSLTGVTEAFF.

The chain is built from TRBV27 and TRBJ2-2; D perhaps matches TRBD1 (6 bases). The CDR3 is 19 residues long. Trimming left V 5 bases short and J 5 bases short, with 27 bases between. Germline assignment: CDR1 MNHEY and CDR2 SMNVEV (reference sequence). The CDR3 nucleotides read TGTGCCAGCAGTCCATGGGGGCCCGGGGAACTGACAGCGACCGGGGAGCTGTTTTTT. Translating it yields CASSPWGPGELTATGELFF.

V usage is TRBV4-1 and J usage is TRBJ2-2, with a weak D call TRBD1 (6 bases). Looked up from germline, CDR1 is MGHRA and CDR2 is YSYEKL. This CDR3 region has 13 residues. The V and J ends lost 3 bases and 8 bases respectively, with 10 bases between them. CDR3 region: CASSQVQGGELFF. In nucleotides, the CDR3 is TGCGCCAGCAGCCAGGTCCAGGGGGGGGAGCTGTTTTTT.

V gene TRBV29-1 combines with J gene TRBJ1-1; the match to TRBD1 covers 10 bases. CDR3 length: 12 amino acids. Germline V gene data show CDR1 as SQVTM and CDR2 as ANQGSEA. Trimming cost V 7 bases and J 3 bases; bases outside gene matches: 2. CDR3: CSAGQGHTEAFF. Here the CDR3 DNA reads TGCAGCGCGGGACAGGGGCACACTGAAGCTTTCTTT.

There are a few counts of this clone. The V gene is TRBV4-1, the J gene TRBJ1-5; D may be TRBD1 (6 bases). Germline assignment: CDR1 MGHRA and CDR2 YSYEKL. The CDR3 contains 18 residues. Trimming removed 0 bases from V and 6 bases from J, with 21 bases in between. CDR3 DNA: TGCGCCAGCAGCCAAGATAGTCCTTTATCGAGGGGGGGTCAGCCCCAGCATTTT. Translated: CASSQDSPLSRGGQPQHF.

The chain employs TRBV29-1 and TRBJ2-7, with 8 bases fitting TRBD1. The CDR3 spans 15 residues. CDR1 and CDR2 from the germline V gene are SQVTM and ANQGSEA. The V and J ends lost 2 bases and 0 bases, in that order; junction bases with no gene match: 6. CDR3 amino acids: CSVERGDRSSYEQYF. The CDR3 DNA follows: TGCAGCGTTGAAAGGGGGGACAGGAGCTCCTACGAGCAGTACTTC.

The rearrangement links TRBV30 to TRBJ1-3; TRBD1 matches 8 bases. From germline, CDR1 is GTSNPN and CDR2 SVGIG (reference sequence). The CDR3 is made up of 13 amino acids. With 5 bases clipped from V and 2 bases from J, the junction kept 2 bases outside the gene matches. This CDR3 is CAWGQGTGNTIYF. CDR3 in DNA: TGTGCCTGGGGACAGGGAACTGGAAACACCATATATTTT.

The gene calls are TRBV4-2 and TRBJ2-3, with a weak D call TRBD2 (5 bases). Looked up from germline, CDR1 is LGHNA and CDR2 is YNFKEQ. Trimming removed 1 base at V and 5 bases at J, with 10 bases between. The CDR3 length is 14 residues. The CDR3 DNA is TGTGCCAGCAGCCAAGGTCCGGGGATAGATACGCAGTATTTT. Its protein product is CASSQGPGIDTQYF.

Points on this clone: Other DNA sequences in this sample translate to the same CDR3. V gene TRBV9 combines with J gene TRBJ2-2; D might be TRBD1 (6 bases). The CDR3 is 15 residues long. Trimming removed 4 bases from V and 1 base from J, with 11 bases in between. Germline V lookup: CDR1 SGDLS, CDR2 YYNGEE. CDR3: CASSPRTENTGELFF. CDR3 bases: TGTGCCAGCAGCCCCCGGACAGAGAACACCGGGGAGCTGTTTTTT.

The gene calls are TRBV16 and TRBJ2-5; the D gene is possibly TRBD2 (6 bases). The J call is in doubt because the DNA end fits TRBJ2-7 better. Germline V CDR1 and CDR2: KGHSY, FQNENV. CDR3 length: 14 residues. CDR3 coding DNA: TGTGCCAGCAGCCAATCATGGGGGGACTACGAGCAGTACTTC. As protein: CASSQSWGDYEQYF.

This clone occurred a few times. The rearrangement uses TRBV6-5 and TRBJ2-7, with D possibly being TRBD1 (6 bases). Germline V CDR1 and CDR2: MNHEY, SVGAGI. The CDR3 totals 13 residues. The V end was cut by 9 bases, the J end by 1 base, with 13 bases between. As DNA, the CDR3 is TGTGCCAGGCATTTACAGGGTTCCTACGAGCAGTACTTC. Amino acid sequence: CARHLQGSYEQYF.